The rows below give T cell receptor beta chains drawn from one sample of a study of metastatic and nonmetastatic thyroid tumors. MiXCR reprocessed the PCR reads for TCRdb. The table lists roughly 55,000 clones, 15% to 20% of them singletons. Sequenced: blood. The receptors here all came from a male donor with papillary thyroid cancer or a benign thyroid nodule (not recorded which). Some clones in this sample may be carry-over from other donors' samples. CDR3s include the opening cysteine and the closing phenylalanine or tryptophan. A D gene is named only where the DNA matches it firmly. Clone size is given for some rows only: seen once, a few or many times, or a class if the clone is expanded.

v_gene,d_gene,abundance,len,j_gene,CDR3nt,CDR3aa
TRBV7-2,TRBD2,few,14,TRBJ2-7,TGTGCCAGCAGCTTATCTGCGGGAGGCTACGAGCAGTACTTC,CASSLSAGGYEQYF
TRBV12-3/TRBV12-4,TRBD2,few,13,TRBJ2-7,TGTGCCAGCAGCCAACTAGCGGGAGGCGAGCAGTACTTC,CASSQLAGGEQYF
TRBV7-8,-,many,15,TRBJ2-1,TGTGCCAGCAGCTTAGCGTGGTACTCCCACAATGAGCAGTTCTTC,CASSLAWYSHNEQFF
TRBV12-3/TRBV12-4,-,many,13,TRBJ1-5,TGTGCCAGCAGGAACAGGGCGGACCAGCCCCAGCATTTT,CASRNRADQPQHF
TRBV12-3/TRBV12-4,-,many,13,TRBJ2-2,TGTGCCAGCAGTGCAGGGGTTCCCGGGGAGCTGTTTTTT,CASSAGVPGELFF
TRBV30,-,-,13,TRBJ1-1,TGTGCCTGGAGTGTAGGGGGGGGCACTGAAGCTTTCTTT,CAWSVGGGTEAFF
TRBV6-1,TRBD1,few,13,TRBJ1-2,TGTGCCAGCAGTTCTGGACAGGCTCGAGGCTACACCTTC,CASSSGQARGYTF
TRBV5-1,-,-,16,TRBJ2-2,TGCGCCAGCAGCGTAGAAGCGGGTGGGCGGACCGGGGAGCTGTTTTTT,CASSVEAGGRTGELFF
TRBV24-1,-,many,13,TRBJ2-7,TGTGCCACCAGTGATGTTAGCTCCTACGAGCAGTACTTC,CATSDVSSYEQYF
TRBV5-1,TRBD1,many,15,TRBJ1-5,TGCGCCAGCAGCTTCTGGACAGGGGACAATCAGCCCCAGCATTTT,CASSFWTGDNQPQHF
TRBV20-1,TRBD1,-,18,TRBJ1-2,TGCAGTGCTAGTACCTCAGGGGGCGGGACATGGAAAAACTATTGCTACACCTTC,CSASTSGGGTWKNYCYTF
TRBV7-9,-,-,12,TRBJ2-1,TGCGCCAGCAGCTTAGGGGTAGGAGAGCAGTTCTTC,CASSLGVGEQFF
TRBV11-2,-,many,13,TRBJ1-2,TGTGCCAGCAGCTTTCCCACACCTTATGGCTACACCTTC,CASSFPTPYGYTF
TRBV3-1,TRBD1,many,16,TRBJ2-3,TGTGCCAGCAGTCTCGGACAGGGGGCGAGCACAGATACGCAGTATTTT,CASSLGQGASTDTQYF
TRBV20-1,TRBD2,-,14,TRBJ2-7,TGCAGTGCTAGAGATAGCGGGGGGTTCTACGAGCAGTACTTC,CSARDSGGFYEQYF
TRBV9,TRBD2,many,14,TRBJ2-7,TGTGCCAGCAGCGCTAGCGGGGGGGCCGGCGAGCAGTACTTC,CASSASGGAGEQYF
TRBV20-1,-,many,14,TRBJ1-1,TGCAGTGCTACCGCGATAGAGGGGGACGTTGAAGCTTTCTTT,CSATAIEGDVEAFF
TRBV11-2,-,-,16,TRBJ1-3,TGTGCCAGCAGCCTGGTGGGGTCCAGGCCTGGAAACACCACATATTTT,CASSLVGSRPGNTTYF
TRBV11-1,TRBD2,many,16,TRBJ2-3,TGTGCCAGCAGCTACCGGCAGGGAGGGGGCACAGATACGCAGTATTTT,CASSYRQGGGTDTQYF
TRBV9,TRBD2,many,17,TRBJ2-2,TGTGCCAGCAGTTACCCCCGGGGGGTCCCGAACACCGGGGAGCTGTTTTTT,CASSYPRGVPNTGELFF
TRBV11-2,TRBD2,-,16,TRBJ2-1,TGTGCCAGCAGCCCTGGTCGGGGACTAGCGTCATTTGGGCAGTTCTTC,CASSPGRGLASFGQFF
TRBV7-8,-,many,13,TRBJ2-7,TGTGCCAGCAGCGCCCAGGGGGGGTACGAGCAGTACTTC,CASSAQGGYEQYF